A selection of T cell receptor beta chains follows, all from one sample in a study of T cell repertoires in ileal Crohn's disease. Assay used: immunoSEQ multiplex PCR; TCRdb lists only in-frame clones, some missing. The profile shows about 6,900 clones, around 80% of them singletons. Sequenced sample: ileal tissue. The receptors originated from an adult with Crohn's disease. CDR3s include the opening cysteine and the closing phenylalanine or tryptophan. Each record gives: D gene, clone size, J gene, CDR3 length, V gene, CDR3 DNA, CDR3 protein. A D gene is named only where the DNA matches it firmly. The size field is filled for only some rows; it gives once, few, many or a size class.

D: TRBD1; size: once; J: TRBJ2-2; length: 16; V: TRBV7-9; DNA: TGTGCCAGCAGCTCGGACAGGGGTCCGAACACCGGGGAGCTGTTTTTT; CDR3: CASSSDRGPNTGELFF
D: TRBD1; size: -; J: TRBJ2-1; length: 15; V: TRBV18; DNA: TGTGCCAGCGCGGTCCGGGACAGGAGATACAATGAGCAGTTCTTC; CDR3: CASAVRDRRYNEQFF
D: TRBD1; size: -; J: TRBJ1-1; length: 15; V: TRBV27; DNA: TGTGCCAGCAGTTTAGAGAGACAGGGGGCCACTGAAGCTTTCTTT; CDR3: CASSLERQGATEAFF
D: -; size: -; J: TRBJ1-2; length: 14; V: TRBV7-9; DNA: TGTGCCAGCAGGCCCCTGGGGGGGTGGAGTGGCTACACCTTC; CDR3: CASRPLGGWSGYTF
D: -; size: -; J: TRBJ2-7; length: 16; V: TRBV11-2; DNA: TGTGCCAGCAGCTTAGTAGGGAGGTCAGGAGCCTACGAGCAGTACTTC; CDR3: CASSLVGRSGAYEQYF
D: TRBD1; size: -; J: TRBJ2-7; length: 15; V: TRBV27; DNA: TGTGCCAGCAGACACTCCGGGACAGGGATCTACGAGCAGTACTTC; CDR3: CASRHSGTGIYEQYF
D: -; size: -; J: TRBJ1-4; length: 13; V: TRBV5-1; DNA: TGCGCCAGCAGCTCCCCCCCGGGTGAAAAACTGTTTTTT; CDR3: CASSSPPGEKLFF
D: TRBD2; size: -; J: TRBJ2-7; length: 16; V: TRBV11-2; DNA: TGTGCCAGCAGCTCAGGGACTAGCGGGAGATTTTCCGAGCAGTACTTC; CDR3: CASSSGTSGRFSEQYF
D: TRBD2; size: -; J: TRBJ2-4; length: 15; V: TRBV6-6; DNA: TGTGCCAGCAGCCTCCGGGGGGGGGCCAAAAACATTCAGTACTTC; CDR3: CASSLRGGAKNIQYF
D: -; size: once; J: TRBJ2-3; length: 14; V: TRBV15; DNA: TGTGCCACCAGCAGAGGACAGGGCACAGATACGCAGTATTTT; CDR3: CATSRGQGTDTQYF
D: -; size: -; J: TRBJ1-3; length: 17; V: TRBV18; DNA: TGTGCCAGCTCACCACAGCCCAGGGCCTCGGCTGGAAACACCATATATTTT; CDR3: CASSPQPRASAGNTIYF
D: -; size: -; J: TRBJ2-1; length: 17; V: TRBV18; DNA: TGTGCCAGCTCACCGCCGGGAGTCTCCGGAATTTACAATGAGCAGTTCTTC; CDR3: CASSPPGVSGIYNEQFF
D: TRBD1; size: -; J: TRBJ2-1; length: 15; V: TRBV2; DNA: TGTGCCAGCAGTGAAGAAGGACAGGGGTACAATGAGCAGTTCTTC; CDR3: CASSEEGQGYNEQFF
D: -; size: -; J: TRBJ1-6; length: 17; V: TRBV21-1; DNA: TGTGCCAGCAGCATGGACAGGGGGCGGATGGGGTGTTCACCCCTCCACTTT; CDR3: CASSMDRGRMGCSPLHF
D: -; size: -; J: TRBJ2-1; length: 17; V: TRBV11-1; DNA: TGTGCCAGCAGCTTAGGCCGGGGAGCCTCCTTTTACAATGAGCAGTTCTTC; CDR3: CASSLGRGASFYNEQFF
D: TRBD1; size: -; J: TRBJ1-2; length: 14; V: TRBV2; DNA: TGTGCCAGCAGTGAAATTGGGACAGGGGGAGGCTACACCTTC; CDR3: CASSEIGTGGGYTF
D: TRBD2; size: few; J: TRBJ2-2; length: 17; V: TRBV11-2; DNA: TGTGCCAGCGCTGGGGGGACTAGCGGCGCGAACACCGGGGAGCTGTTTTTT; CDR3: CASAGGTSGANTGELFF
D: TRBD2; size: -; J: TRBJ2-7; length: 14; V: TRBV6-1; DNA: TGTGCCAGCATTGGACTAGCGGGAGCTAGCGAGCAGTACTTC; CDR3: CASIGLAGASEQYF
D: -; size: -; J: TRBJ1-2; length: 11; V: TRBV29-1; DNA: -; CDR3: CSVEWGQGITF
D: -; size: -; J: TRBJ2-5; length: 15; V: TRBV15; DNA: TGTGCCACCAGCAGAGATCTGGGGGGTCCAGAGACCCAGTACTTC; CDR3: CATSRDLGGPETQYF
D: TRBD2; size: -; J: TRBJ2-1; length: 14; V: TRBV5-4; DNA: TGTGCCAGCGGAGACAGCGGGAGTTACAATGAGCAGTTCTTC; CDR3: CASGDSGSYNEQFF
D: -; size: -; J: TRBJ2-2; length: 15; V: TRBV23-1; DNA: TGCGCCAGAGGCCGCGGGAACAAACTAACCGGGGAGCTGTTTTTT; CDR3: CARGRGNKLTGELFF
D: -; size: -; J: TRBJ1-1; length: 14; V: TRBV2; DNA: TGTGCCAGTTCAGTTGGGACTTTGAACACTGAAGCTTTCTTT; CDR3: CASSVGTLNTEAFF
D: -; size: -; J: TRBJ1-2; length: 16; V: TRBV28; DNA: TGTGCCAGCAGTGAACGCCTTGGTGGCTCCGGGTATGGCTACACCTTC; CDR3: CASSERLGGSGYGYTF
D: TRBD1; size: -; J: TRBJ2-7; length: 15; V: TRBV7-9; DNA: TGTGCCAGCAGCTCCTACGGACAGGGGGCATGGAAGCAGTACTTC; CDR3: CASSSYGQGAWKQYF
D: TRBD1; size: -; J: TRBJ2-7; length: 15; V: TRBV4-1; DNA: TGCGCCAGCAGCCAAAATTACAGGGGCCTCGCCGAGCAGTACTTC; CDR3: CASSQNYRGLAEQYF